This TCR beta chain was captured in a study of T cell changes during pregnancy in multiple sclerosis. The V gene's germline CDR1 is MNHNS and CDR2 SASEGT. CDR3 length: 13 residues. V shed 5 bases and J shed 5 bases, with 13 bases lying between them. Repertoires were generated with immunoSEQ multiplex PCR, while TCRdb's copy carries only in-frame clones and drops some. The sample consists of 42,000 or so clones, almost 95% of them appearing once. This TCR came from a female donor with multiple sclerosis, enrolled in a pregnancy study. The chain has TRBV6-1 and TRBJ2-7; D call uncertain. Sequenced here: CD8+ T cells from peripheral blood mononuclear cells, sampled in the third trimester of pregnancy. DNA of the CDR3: TGTGCCAGCAGTCGCGCCGGAGTGAACGAGCAGTACTTC. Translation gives CASSRAGVNEQYF.